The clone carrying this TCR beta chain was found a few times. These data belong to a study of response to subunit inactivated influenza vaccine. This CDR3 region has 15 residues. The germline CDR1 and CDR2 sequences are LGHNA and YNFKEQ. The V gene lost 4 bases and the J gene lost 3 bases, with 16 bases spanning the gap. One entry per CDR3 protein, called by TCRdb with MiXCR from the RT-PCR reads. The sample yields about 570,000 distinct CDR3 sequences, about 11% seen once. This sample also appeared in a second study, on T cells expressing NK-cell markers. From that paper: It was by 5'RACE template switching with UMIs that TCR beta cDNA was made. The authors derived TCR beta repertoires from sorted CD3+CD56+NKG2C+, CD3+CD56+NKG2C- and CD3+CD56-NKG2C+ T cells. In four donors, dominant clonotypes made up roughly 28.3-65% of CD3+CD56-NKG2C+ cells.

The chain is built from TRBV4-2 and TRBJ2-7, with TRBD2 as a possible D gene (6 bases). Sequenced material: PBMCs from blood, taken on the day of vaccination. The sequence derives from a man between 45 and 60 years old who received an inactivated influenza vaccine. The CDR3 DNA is TGTGCCAGCAGCCCCTCGCCGGGAGTACTCTACGAGCAGTACTTC. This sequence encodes CASSPSPGVLYEQYF.